The clone carrying this T cell receptor beta chain has just one count. This specimen belongs to a study of metastatic and nonmetastatic thyroid tumors. Germline CDR1 DFQATT, CDR2 SNEGSKA (reference sequence). This CDR3 has 14 residues. V shed 2 bases and J 4 bases; nucleotides not matched to a gene: 2. Patients had received no treatment of any kind before thyroid surgery. TCRdb used MiXCR to call clones anew from the PCR reads. The sample lists about 20,000 clones, 23% occurring once. The chain is built from TRBV20-1 and TRBJ2-2; 9 bases are shared with TRBD2. Sequencing input: blood. This clonotype was sampled from a male donor with papillary thyroid cancer or a benign thyroid nodule (not recorded which). Some clones in this sample may be carry-over from other donors' samples. CDR3 in DNA: TGCAGTGCTAGAAAGCGGGAGGTCACCGGGGAGCTGTTTTTT. Its protein product is CSARKREVTGELFF.